The source of this TCR beta chain is a study of vaccination effects on CD4 cells after COVID-19. Study background: CD4+ T cells specific for antigen were expanded with viral peptide pools by the ViraFEST assay before sequencing.

Subsequent to less than twelve days of culture, CD4+ T cells were isolated. In the vaccine recipients, nucleocapsid antibodies were negative and there was no prior SARS-CoV-2 infection. Assay: immunoSEQ multiplex PCR; the TCRdb copy retains only in-frame clones and omits some. The sample lists about 74,000 clones, roughly three quarters seen once, with over 2% in the top ten. Study findings and constraints: After vaccination, at late timepoints, clones induced by infection and by vaccine contracted markedly.

The CDR3 is 15 amino acids. The junction had 13 bases not matched to a gene; V was cut back by 2 bases and J by 7 bases. Per germline, CDR1 GTSNPN and CDR2 SVGIG (reference sequence). Turning to this clone: Antigen unknown.

This receptor was taken from a human donor who received a COVID-19 vaccine. The rearrangement links TRBV30 to TRBJ1-2; 7 bases align to TRBD1. The sample here was CD4+ T cells from PBMCs cultured without peptide, taken before COVID-19 vaccination. The CDR3 spells CAWSPLDRERGGYTF. The CDR3 DNA follows: TGTGCCTGGAGTCCCCTCGACAGGGAAAGAGGTGGCTACACCTTC.